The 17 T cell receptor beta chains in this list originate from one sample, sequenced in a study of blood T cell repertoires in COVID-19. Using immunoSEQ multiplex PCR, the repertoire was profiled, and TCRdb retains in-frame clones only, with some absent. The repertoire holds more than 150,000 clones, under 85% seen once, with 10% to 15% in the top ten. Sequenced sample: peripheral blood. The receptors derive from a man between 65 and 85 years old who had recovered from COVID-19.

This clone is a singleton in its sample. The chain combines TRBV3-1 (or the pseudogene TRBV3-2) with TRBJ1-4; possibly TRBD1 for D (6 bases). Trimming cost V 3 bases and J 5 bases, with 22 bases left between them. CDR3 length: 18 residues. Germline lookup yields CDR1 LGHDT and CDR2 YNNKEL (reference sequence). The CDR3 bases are TGTGCCAGCAGCCAGCAGGGGCATTTCAGACGGCGAAATGAAAAACTGTTTTTT. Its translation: CASSQQGHFRRRNEKLFF.

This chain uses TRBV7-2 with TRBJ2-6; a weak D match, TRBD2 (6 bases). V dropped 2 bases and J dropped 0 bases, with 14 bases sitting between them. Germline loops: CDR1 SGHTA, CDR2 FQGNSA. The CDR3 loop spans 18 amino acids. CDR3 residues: CASSLSGGMRSGANVLTF. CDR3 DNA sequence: TGTGCCAGCAGCTTATCCGGCGGGATGCGCTCTGGGGCCAACGTCCTGACTTTC.

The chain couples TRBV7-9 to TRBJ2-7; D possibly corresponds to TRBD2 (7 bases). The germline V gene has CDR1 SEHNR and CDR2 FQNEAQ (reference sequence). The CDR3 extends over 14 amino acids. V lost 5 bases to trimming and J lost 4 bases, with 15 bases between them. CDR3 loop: CASSPGGRYYEQYF. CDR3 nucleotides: TGTGCCAGCAGCCCCGGGGGGCGCTATTACGAGCAGTACTTC.

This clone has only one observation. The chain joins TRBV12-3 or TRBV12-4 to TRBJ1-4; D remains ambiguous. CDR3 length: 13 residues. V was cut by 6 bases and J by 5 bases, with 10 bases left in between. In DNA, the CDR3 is TGTGCCAGCAGCGGCCAGACAAATGAAAAACTGTTTTTT. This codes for CASSGQTNEKLFF.

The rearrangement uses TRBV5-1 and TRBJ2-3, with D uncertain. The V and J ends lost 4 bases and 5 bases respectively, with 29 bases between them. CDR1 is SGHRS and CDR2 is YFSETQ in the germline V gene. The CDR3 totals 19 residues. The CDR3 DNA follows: TGCGCCAGCAGCCGAACCCCCTCGGTGAGCAGAAACGCGGAAGATACGCAGTATTTT. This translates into CASSRTPSVSRNAEDTQYF.

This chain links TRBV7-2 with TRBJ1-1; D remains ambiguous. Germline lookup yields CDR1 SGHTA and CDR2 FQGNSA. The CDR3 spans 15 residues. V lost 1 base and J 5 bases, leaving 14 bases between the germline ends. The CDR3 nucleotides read TGTGCCAGCAGCTTAGTTGAGGGTAGGATTACTGAAGCTTTCTTT. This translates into CASSLVEGRITEAFF. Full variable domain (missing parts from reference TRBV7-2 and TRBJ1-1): GAGVSQSPSNKVTEKGKDVELRCDPISGHTALYWYRQSLGQGLEFLIYFQGNSAPDKSGLPSDRFSAERTGGSVSTLTIQRTQQEDSAVYLCASSLVEGRITEAFFGQGTRLTVV.

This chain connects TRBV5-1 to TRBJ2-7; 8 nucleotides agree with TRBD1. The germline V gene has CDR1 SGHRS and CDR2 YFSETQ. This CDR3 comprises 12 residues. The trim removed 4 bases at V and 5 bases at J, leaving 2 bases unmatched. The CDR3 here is CASSLDRDEQYF. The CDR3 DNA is TGCGCCAGCAGCCTGGACAGGGACGAGCAGTACTTC. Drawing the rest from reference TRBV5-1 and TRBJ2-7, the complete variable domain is KAGVTQTPRYLIKTRGQQVTLSCSPISGHRSVSWYQQTPGQGLQFLFEYFSETQRNKGNFPGRFSGRQFSNSRSEMNVSTLELGDSALYLCASSLDRDEQYFGPGTRLTVT.

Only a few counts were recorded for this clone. In nucleotides, the CDR3 is TGTGCCAGTGGGGTTCTGGGACAGGGGAACAATCAGCCCCAGCATTTT. It codes for CASGVLGQGNNQPQHF. The chain uses TRBV19 and TRBJ1-5, with 10 positions matching TRBD1. This CDR3 spans 16 amino acids. V lost 8 bases to trimming and J lost 3 bases; unmatched junction nucleotides: 10. Per germline, CDR1 LNHDA and CDR2 SQIVND (reference sequence).

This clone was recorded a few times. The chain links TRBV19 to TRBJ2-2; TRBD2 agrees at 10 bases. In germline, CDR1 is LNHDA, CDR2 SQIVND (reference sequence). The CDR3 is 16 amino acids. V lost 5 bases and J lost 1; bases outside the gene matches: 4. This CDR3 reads CASSLRTSGNTGELFF. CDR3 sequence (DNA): TGTGCCAGTAGTCTAAGGACTAGCGGGAACACCGGGGAGCTGTTTTTT. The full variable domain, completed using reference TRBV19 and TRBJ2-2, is DGGITQSPKYLFRKEGQNVTLSCEQNLNHDAMYWYRQDPGQGLRLIYYSQIVNDFQKGDIAEGYSVSREKKESFPLTVTSAQKNPTAFYLCASSLRTSGNTGELFFGEGSRLTVL.

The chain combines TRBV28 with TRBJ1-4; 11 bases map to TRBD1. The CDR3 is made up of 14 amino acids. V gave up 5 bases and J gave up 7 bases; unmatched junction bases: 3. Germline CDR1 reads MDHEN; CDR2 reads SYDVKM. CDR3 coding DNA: TGTGCCAGCAGTCTGGGACAGGGGGTTGAAAAACTGTTTTTT. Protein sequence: CASSLGQGVEKLFF. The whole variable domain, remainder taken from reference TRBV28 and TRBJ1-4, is DVKVTQSSRYLVKRTGEKVFLECVQDMDHENMFWYRQDPGLGLRLIYFSYDVKMKEKGDIPEGYSVSREKKERFSLILESASTNQTSMYLCASSLGQGVEKLFFGSGTQLSVL.

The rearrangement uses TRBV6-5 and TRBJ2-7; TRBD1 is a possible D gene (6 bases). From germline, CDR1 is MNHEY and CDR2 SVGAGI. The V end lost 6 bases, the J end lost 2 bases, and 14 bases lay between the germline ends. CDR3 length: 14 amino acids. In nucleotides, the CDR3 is TGTGCCAGCAGATGGGACATCTTGGCCTACGAGCAGTACTTC. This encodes CASRWDILAYEQYF.

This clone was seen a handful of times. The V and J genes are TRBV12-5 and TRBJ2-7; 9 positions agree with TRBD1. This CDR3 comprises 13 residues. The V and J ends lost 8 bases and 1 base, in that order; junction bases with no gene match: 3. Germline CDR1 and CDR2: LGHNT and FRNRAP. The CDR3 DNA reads TGTGCTAGTTCGGGGACAGGGTCCTACGAGCAGTACTTC. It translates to CASSGTGSYEQYF.

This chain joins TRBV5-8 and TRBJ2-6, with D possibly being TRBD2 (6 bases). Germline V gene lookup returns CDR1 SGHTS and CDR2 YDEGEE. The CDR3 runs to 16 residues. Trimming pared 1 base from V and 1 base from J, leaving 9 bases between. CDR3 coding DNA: TGTGCCAGCAGCTTGACGGGGAGGTCTGGGGCCAACGTCCTGACTTTC. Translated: CASSLTGRSGANVLTF.

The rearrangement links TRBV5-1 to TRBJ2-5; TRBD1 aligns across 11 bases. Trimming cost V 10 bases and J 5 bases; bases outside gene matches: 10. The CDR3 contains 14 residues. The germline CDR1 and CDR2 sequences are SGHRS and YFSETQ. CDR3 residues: CASHVGQGGETQYF. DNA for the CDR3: TGCGCCTCCCACGTGGGACAGGGGGGCGAGACCCAGTACTTC. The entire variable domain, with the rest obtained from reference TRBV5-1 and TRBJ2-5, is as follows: KAGVTQTPRYLIKTRGQQVTLSCSPISGHRSVSWYQQTPGQGLQFLFEYFSETQRNKGNFPGRFSGRQFSNSRSEMNVSTLELGDSALYLCASHVGQGGETQYFGPGTRLLVL.

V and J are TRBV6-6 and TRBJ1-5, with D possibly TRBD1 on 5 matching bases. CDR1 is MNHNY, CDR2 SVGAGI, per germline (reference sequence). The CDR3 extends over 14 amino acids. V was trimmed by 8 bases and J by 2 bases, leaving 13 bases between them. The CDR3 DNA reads TGTGCCAGCGGGGAAGCGGGGGGCAATCAGCCCCAGCATTTT. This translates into CASGEAGGNQPQHF.

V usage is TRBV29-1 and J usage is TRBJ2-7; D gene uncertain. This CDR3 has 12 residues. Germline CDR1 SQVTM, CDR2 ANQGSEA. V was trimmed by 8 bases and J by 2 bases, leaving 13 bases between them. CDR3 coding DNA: TGCAGCTTCCATGACGGAGCCTACGAGCAGTACTTC. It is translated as CSFHDGAYEQYF.

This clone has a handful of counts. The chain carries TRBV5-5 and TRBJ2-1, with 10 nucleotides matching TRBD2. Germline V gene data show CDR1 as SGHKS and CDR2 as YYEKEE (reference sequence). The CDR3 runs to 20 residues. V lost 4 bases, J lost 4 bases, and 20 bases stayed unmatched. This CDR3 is CASSPLGRGASGSPYNEQFF. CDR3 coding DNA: TGTGCCAGCAGCCCTCTGGGGCGAGGGGCTAGCGGGAGCCCGTACAATGAGCAGTTCTTC.